This T cell receptor (beta chain) came from a study of blood T cell repertoires in COVID-19. The germline V gene encodes CDR1 SGHAT and CDR2 FQNNGV. The CDR3 is made up of 15 amino acids. Losses at the gene ends were 5 bases for V and 1 base for J; bases not matched to a gene: 3. Using immunoSEQ multiplex PCR, the repertoire was profiled, and TCRdb retains in-frame clones only, with some absent. The data show about 310,000 clones, 87% seen once. Ages ranged from about 18 to 100 years, with residence in about two dozen US areas. The recovered donors of Cohort 3 showed two negative PCRs, clearance, or symptom resolution.

This TCR derives from a woman between 18 and 29 years old who had recovered from COVID-19. Input material: PBMCs or T cells enriched from blood (not recorded which). The chain links TRBV11-2 to TRBJ2-2; 8 bases align to TRBD1. CDR3 sequence reads: CASSLQGGNTGELFF. CDR3 DNA sequence: TGTGCCAGCAGCCTACAGGGGGGGAACACCGGGGAGCTGTTTTTT. Full variable domain (remainder filled in from reference TRBV11-2 and TRBJ2-2): EAGVAQSPRYKIIEKRQSVAFWCNPISGHATLYWYQQILGQGPKLLIQFQNNGVVDDSQLPKDRFSAERLKGVDSTLKIQPAKLEDSAVYLCASSLQGGNTGELFFGEGSRLTVL.